This TCR beta chain was identified in a study of shared clonotypes between healthy human individuals (dated by TCRdb to the early 2020s). As for the study more broadly: A few men and a couple of women, aged 18 to 49 years, made up the cohort. For each donor, three plates each were used for CD4 naive and CD4 memory, two plates were used for CD8 naive, and one plate was used for CD8 memory. The study deeply sequenced blood TCR repertoires of five healthy adults to estimate repertoire size and the extent of clonotype sharing between individuals. To increase sequencing depth and limit assay-specific biases, TCR repertoire library preparation and sequencing were carried out by different laboratories using diverse techniques. Each donor's leukapheresis produced roughly between roughly 0.85 and 9.5 billion PBMCs.

Study-level results and caveats: Sharing across a few donors was observed for 4.5% to 6.5% of naive CD4, less than 4% of naive CD8, about 2.3% of memory CD4, and roughly 0.4% of memory CD8 clonotypes. Higher generation probabilities were observed for clonotypes shared by all four sorted-subset donors than for non-shared clonotypes. Sampling was limited to blood, and TCR repertoires in tissue likely differ from TCR repertoires in blood. Pairwise subsampling indicated that sequencing depth was expected to affect the degree of clonotype sharing among donors. Estimated clonotype richness was generally larger for naive than for memory subsets. Incomplete sequencing was indicated by rarefaction of sorted-subset datasets, despite the large sequencing depth. The small number of donors limited the genetic and exposure-history diversity represented.

Using the deep immunoSEQ assay, multiplex PCR amplified TCR CDR3 regions from genomic DNA. For each cell subset, the extracted genomic DNA was distributed evenly across all wells of several immunoSEQ 96-well plates, and each plate served as one replicate. For sorted subsets, about 0.2 ug genomic DNA, equal to some 28,000 T cell genomes, was loaded into each replicate PCR. Purified libraries were measured with a Qubit 3.0 fluorometer, size-checked on a Bioanalyzer 2100, and measured again with the KAPA Library Quantification kit. Each immunoSEQ 96-well plate was sequenced on its own single-read 150-cycle Illumina NextSeq 550 flow cell. The authors' analysis ran thus. Because the immunoSEQ output included only junctional sequences and no quality scores, the filtering could not be the same as the filtering used for full-length reads. Sequences were annotated with PyIR, a Python wrapper for IgBLAST v1.9, and V/J genes and CDR3 were assigned using IMGT germline references. Reads with weak V/J assignments (E-value above 1e-6), missing CDR3, stop codons, out-of-frame junctions, or ambiguous translated residues were removed. V3J clonotypes were defined by identical inferred V gene, J gene, and CDR3 amino acid sequence. The percentage overlap between two repertoires was calculated by dividing the number of shared unique clonotypes by the size of the smaller repertoire. Richness of each repertoire was evaluated using RTK rarefaction, the Chao1 estimator, and Recon v2.1 estimates of unobserved clonotypes. Generation probabilities were computed with OLGA for all TCRbeta clonotypes obtained by the gDNA method from a few donors. The clones in this table, taken by TCRdb from immuneACCESS, are in-frame only. Not every clone is retained; where verified, under half of the shortfall comes from an unresolved V gene, and the cause of the rest is unknown. V and J calls and clone size come straight from that table; D and trimming were deduced from the DNA. The sample has roughly 2,500,000 clones on record, 93% of them singletons. About 0.38% of the sample is taken by the ten largest.

As regards this clone: Its binding antigen is unknown. The input lacks base qualities; no much larger clone sits a single base away.

The V end loses 2 bases and the J end loses 6 bases, and a stretch of 12 bases separates them. CDR1 and CDR2, looked up from the germline V gene, are SQVTM and ANQGSEA. The CDR3, from cysteine to phenylalanine, totals 13 residues. Of all the DNA, just the CDR3 is kept, 39 bases in frame from base 1. Healthy HIV-negative adults with no recently reported acute infections or vaccinations were included as donors. Only Caucasian adults living in Nashville, Tennessee, USA were represented among the donors. CD4+ T cells were enriched by magnetic negative selection; naive cells were then positively selected on CD45RA, and the negative fraction formed the memory subset. Blood was obtained by leukapheresis, after which PBMCs were separated by Ficoll-Histopaque density gradient centrifugation and cryopreserved in liquid nitrogen vapor phase. Analytical flow cytometry was used to check the purity and quantity of each magnetically sorted T cell population. Genomic DNA was isolated from every sorted fraction and measured by UV absorbance on a Nanodrop 2000c.

This sequence uses TRBV29-1 and TRBJ2-3; the D gene cannot be named for sure. Sequencing was done on a sample of naive CD4+ T cells from PBMCs. The cell subset or site label, read with the paper, signifies: CD45RA+ positively selected. The source is a man aged 18-30 years in good health. Some clones in this sample may be carry-over from other donors' samples. The sequence in DNA is TGCAGCGTTGAAAAACAGTCCACGGATACGCAGTATTTT. It translates as CSVEKQSTDTQYF.